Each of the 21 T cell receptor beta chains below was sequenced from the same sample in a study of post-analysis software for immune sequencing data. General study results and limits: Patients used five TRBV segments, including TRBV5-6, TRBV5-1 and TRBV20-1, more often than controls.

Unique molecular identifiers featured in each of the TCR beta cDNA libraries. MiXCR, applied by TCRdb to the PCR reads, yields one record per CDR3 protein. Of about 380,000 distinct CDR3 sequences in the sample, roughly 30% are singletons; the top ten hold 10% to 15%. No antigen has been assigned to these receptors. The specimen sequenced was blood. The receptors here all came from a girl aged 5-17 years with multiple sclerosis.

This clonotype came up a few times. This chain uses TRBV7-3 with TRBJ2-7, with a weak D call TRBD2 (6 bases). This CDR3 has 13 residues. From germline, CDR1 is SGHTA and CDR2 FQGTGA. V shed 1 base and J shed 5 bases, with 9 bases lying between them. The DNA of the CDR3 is TGTGCCAGCAGCTTAATGGGCGGGAACGAGCAGTACTTC. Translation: CASSLMGGNEQYF.

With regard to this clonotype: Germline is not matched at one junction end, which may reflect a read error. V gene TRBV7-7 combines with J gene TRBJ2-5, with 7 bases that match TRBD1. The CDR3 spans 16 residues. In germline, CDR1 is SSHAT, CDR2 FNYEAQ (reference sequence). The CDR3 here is CASSPAAGGGQETQYF. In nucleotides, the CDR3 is TGTGCTAGCAGCCCCGCAGCAGGGGGTGGCCAAGAGACCCAGTACTTC.

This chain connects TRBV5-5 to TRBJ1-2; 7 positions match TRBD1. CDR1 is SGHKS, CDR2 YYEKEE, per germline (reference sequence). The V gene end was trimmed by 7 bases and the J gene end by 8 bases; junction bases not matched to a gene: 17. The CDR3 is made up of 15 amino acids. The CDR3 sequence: CASQGGWGQGQGYTF. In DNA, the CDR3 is TGTGCCAGCCAAGGAGGGTGGGGCCAGGGACAGGGCTACACCTTC.

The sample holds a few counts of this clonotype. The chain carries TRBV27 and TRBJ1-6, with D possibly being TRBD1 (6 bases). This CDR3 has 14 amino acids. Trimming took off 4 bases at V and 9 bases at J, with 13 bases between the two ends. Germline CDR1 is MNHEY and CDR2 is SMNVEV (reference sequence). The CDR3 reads CASSSTGIRSPLHF. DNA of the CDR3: TGTGCCAGCAGTTCAACAGGGATACGTTCACCCCTCCACTTT.

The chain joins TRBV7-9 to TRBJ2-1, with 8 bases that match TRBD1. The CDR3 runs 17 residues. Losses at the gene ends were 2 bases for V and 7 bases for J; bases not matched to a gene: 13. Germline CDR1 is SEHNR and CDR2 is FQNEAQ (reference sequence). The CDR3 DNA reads TGTGCCAGCAGCTTACAGGCTGGGCAGGGGGCTTGGAATGAGCAGTTCTTC. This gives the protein CASSLQAGQGAWNEQFF.

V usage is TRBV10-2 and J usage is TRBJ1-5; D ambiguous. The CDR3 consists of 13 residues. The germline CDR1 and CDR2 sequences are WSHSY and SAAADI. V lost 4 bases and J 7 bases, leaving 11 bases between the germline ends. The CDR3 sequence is CASSGWEDQPQHF. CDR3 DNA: TGCGCCAGCAGTGGCTGGGAGGACCAGCCCCAGCATTTT.

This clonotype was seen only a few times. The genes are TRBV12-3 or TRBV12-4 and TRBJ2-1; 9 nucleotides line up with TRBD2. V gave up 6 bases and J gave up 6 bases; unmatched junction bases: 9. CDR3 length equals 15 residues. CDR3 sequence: CASSPRGLAGNEQFF. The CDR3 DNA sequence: TGTGCCAGCAGCCCTCGGGGACTAGCAGGCAATGAGCAGTTCTTC.

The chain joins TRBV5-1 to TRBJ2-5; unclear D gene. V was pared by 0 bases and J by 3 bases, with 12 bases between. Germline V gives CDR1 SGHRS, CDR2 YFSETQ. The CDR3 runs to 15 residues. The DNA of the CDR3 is TGCGCCAGCAGCTTGGTAGTCTTACAGAAAGAGACCCAGTACTTC. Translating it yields CASSLVVLQKETQYF.

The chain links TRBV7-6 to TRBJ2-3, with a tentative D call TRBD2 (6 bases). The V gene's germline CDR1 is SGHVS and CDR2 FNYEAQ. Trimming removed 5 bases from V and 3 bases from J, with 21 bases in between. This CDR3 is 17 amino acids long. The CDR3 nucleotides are TGTGCCAGCAGCGCCCGTCCGTGGCTAGCGTTGACAGATACGCAGTATTTT. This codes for CASSARPWLALTDTQYF.

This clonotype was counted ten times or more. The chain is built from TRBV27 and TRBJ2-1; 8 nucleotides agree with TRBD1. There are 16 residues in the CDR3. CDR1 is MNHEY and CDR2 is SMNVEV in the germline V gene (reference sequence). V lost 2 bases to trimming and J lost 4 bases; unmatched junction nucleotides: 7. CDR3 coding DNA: TGTGCCAGCAGTTTAGGGGACAGGAGGGGGTACAATGAGCAGTTCTTC. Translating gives CASSLGDRRGYNEQFF.

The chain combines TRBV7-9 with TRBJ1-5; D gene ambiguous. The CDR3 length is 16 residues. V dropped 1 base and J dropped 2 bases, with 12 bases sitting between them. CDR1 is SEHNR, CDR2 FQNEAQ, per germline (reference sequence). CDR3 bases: TGTGCCAGCAGCTTAGGGGTTCCTGGGGGCAATCAGCCCCAGCATTTT. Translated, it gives CASSLGVPGGNQPQHF.

This CDR3 is CASSREANTEAFF. CDR3 bases: TGTGCCAGCAGCCGTGAGGCGAACACTGAAGCTTTCTTT. The chain links TRBV7-9 to TRBJ1-1; D is unresolved. V was shortened by 5 bases and J by 1 base, with 8 bases between the two germline ends. The germline gives CDR1 SEHNR, CDR2 FQNEAQ (reference sequence). The CDR3 is made up of 13 amino acids.

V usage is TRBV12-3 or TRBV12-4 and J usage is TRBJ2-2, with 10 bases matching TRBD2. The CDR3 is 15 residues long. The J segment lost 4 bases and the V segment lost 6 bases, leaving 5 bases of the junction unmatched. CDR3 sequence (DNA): TGTGCCAGCAGGCAACTAGCGGGGTTCACCGGGGAGCTGTTTTTT. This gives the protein CASRQLAGFTGELFF.

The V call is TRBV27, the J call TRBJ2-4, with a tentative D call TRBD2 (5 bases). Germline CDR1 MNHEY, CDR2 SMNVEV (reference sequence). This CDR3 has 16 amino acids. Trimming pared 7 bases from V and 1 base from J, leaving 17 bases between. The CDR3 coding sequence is TGTGCCAGCAAGGTCTGGGAGCCCGGGGCCAAAAACATTCAGTACTTC. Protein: CASKVWEPGAKNIQYF.

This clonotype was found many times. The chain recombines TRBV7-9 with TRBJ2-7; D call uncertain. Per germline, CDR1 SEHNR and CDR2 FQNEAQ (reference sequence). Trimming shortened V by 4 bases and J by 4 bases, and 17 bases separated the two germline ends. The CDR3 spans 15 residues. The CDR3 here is CASSSFRRTQYEQYF. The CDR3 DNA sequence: TGTGCCAGCAGCTCTTTCCGCCGTACTCAGTACGAGCAGTACTTC.

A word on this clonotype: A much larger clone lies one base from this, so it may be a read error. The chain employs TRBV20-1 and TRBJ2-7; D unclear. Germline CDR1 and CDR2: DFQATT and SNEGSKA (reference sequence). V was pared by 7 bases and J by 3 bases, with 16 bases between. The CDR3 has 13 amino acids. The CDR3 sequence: CSGTRTTGYEQYF. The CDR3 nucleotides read TGCAGTGGTACCAGGACGACCGGCTACGAGCAGTACTTC.

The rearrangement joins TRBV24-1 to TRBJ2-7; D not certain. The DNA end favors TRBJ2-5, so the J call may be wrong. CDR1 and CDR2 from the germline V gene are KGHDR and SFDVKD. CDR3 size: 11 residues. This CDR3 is CATSDRETQYF. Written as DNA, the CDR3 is TGTGCCACCAGTGACCGAGAGACCCAGTACTTC.

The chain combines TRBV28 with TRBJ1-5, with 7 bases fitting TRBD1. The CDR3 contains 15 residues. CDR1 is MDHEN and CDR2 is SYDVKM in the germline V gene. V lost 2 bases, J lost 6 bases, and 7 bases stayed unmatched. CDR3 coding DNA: TGTGCCAGCAGTTTAGGAGGGGGCGAGCGTCAGCCCCAGCATTTT. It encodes CASSLGGGERQPQHF.

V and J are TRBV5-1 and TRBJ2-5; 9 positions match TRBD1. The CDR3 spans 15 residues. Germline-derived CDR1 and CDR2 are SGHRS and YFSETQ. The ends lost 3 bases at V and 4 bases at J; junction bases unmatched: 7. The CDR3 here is CASSSGQGLGETQYF. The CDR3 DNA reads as TGCGCCAGCAGCTCGGGACAGGGCTTAGGAGAGACCCAGTACTTC.

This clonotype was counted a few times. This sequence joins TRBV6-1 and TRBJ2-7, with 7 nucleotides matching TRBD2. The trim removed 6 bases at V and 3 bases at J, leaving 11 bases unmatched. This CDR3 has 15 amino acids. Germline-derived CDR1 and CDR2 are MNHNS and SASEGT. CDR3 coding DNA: TGTGCCAGCAGGGGAGGGACTTGGATCGGCTACGAGCAGTACTTC. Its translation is CASRGGTWIGYEQYF.

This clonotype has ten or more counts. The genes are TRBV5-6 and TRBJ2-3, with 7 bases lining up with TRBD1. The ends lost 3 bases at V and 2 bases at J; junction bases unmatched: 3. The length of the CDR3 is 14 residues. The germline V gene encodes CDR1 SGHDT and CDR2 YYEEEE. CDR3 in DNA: TGTGCCAGCAGCTCTACAGGGGACACAGATACGCAGTATTTT. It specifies CASSSTGDTDTQYF.